This TCR beta chain was observed in a study of blood T cell repertoires in COVID-19. In the original processing: Amplification from reference gene primers served as the basis for estimated nucleated cell counts. The repertoire was sequenced with immunoSEQ multiplex PCR; TCRdb's copy has only in-frame clones and lacks some. The V and J calls and clone size were taken over from that table, and D and trimming were inferred from the DNA. The sample records fewer than 45,000 clones, around four fifths being singletons. Trimming cost V 6 bases and J 4 bases; bases outside gene matches: 5. There are 13 residues in the CDR3.

The sequencing sample was made of peripheral blood. The rearrangement links TRBV12-3 or TRBV12-4 to TRBJ1-2; 7 bases are a match to TRBD1. The clonotype originates from a human donor in a cohort sampled during active COVID-19. The CDR3, as DNA: TGTGCCAGCAGCTTTGGACAGGTCTATGGCTACACCTTC. The encoded protein is CASSFGQVYGYTF.